This TCR beta chain originates from a study of T cell repertoires in cytomegalovirus infection. This clonotype was observed many times. One entry per CDR3 protein, called by TCRdb with MiXCR from the reads. The table has about 490,000 distinct CDR3 sequences, 16% seen once. The source material was CD8+ T cells from PBMCs. The receptor was isolated from a human donor in good health (CMV status not recorded). Some clones in this sample may be carry-over from other donors' samples.

The CDR3 region is CASSQEPRSSYNEQFF. In nucleotides, the CDR3 is TGCGCCAGCAGCCAAGAACCGAGGAGCTCCTACAATGAGCAGTTCTTC. This rearrangement joins TRBV4-1 to TRBJ2-1; D remains ambiguous. CDR3 length: 16 amino acids. Germline values: CDR1 MGHRA, CDR2 YSYEKL. Trimming left V 0 bases short and J 0 bases short, with 9 bases between.